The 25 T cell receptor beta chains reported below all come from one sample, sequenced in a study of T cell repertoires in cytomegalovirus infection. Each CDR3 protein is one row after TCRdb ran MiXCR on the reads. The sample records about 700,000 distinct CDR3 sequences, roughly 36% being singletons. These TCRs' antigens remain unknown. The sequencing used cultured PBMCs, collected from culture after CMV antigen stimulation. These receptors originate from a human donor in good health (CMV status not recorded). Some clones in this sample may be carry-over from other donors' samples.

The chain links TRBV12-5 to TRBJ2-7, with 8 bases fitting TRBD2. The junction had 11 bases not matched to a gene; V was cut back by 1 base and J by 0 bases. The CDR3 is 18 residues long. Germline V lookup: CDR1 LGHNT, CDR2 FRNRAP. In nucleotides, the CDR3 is TGTGCTAGTGGTTTGGAAGGCGATAGCGGGATCGCCTCCTACGAGCAGTACTTC. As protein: CASGLEGDSGIASYEQYF.

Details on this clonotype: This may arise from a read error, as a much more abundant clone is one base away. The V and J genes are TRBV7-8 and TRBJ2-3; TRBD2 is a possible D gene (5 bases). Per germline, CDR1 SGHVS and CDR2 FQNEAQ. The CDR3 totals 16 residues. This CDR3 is CASSPLSRGSTDTQDF. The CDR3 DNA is TGTGCCAGCAGCCCCCTTTCTCGGGGTAGCACAGATACGCAGGATTTT.

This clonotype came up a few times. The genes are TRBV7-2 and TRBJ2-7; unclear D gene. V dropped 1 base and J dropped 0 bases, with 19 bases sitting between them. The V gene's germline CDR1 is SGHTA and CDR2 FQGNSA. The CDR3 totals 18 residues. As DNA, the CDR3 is TGTGCCAGCAGCTTAGTAATGAGTAGTAAGGTCCCCTCCTACGAGCAGTACTTC. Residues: CASSLVMSSKVPSYEQYF.

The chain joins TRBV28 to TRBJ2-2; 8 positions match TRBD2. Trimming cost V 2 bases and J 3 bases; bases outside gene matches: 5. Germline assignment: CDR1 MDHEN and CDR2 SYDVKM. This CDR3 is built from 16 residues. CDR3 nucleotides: TGTGCCAGCAGTTTACTTATAGCGGGATACACCGGGGAGCTGTTTTTT. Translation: CASSLLIAGYTGELFF.

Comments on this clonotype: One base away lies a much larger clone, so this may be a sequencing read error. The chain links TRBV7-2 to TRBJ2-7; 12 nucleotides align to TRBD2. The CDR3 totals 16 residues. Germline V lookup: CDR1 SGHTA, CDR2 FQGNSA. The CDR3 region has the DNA TGTGCCTGCAGCTTAGCCGGGACTAGCGGGTCCTACGAGCAGTACTTC. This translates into CACSLAGTSGSYEQYF.

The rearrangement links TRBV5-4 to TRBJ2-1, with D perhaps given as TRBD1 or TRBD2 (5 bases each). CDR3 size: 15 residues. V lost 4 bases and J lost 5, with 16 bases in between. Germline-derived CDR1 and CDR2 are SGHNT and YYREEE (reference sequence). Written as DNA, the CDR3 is TGTGCCAGCAGCCCCAAGGGGACCTCACACAATGAGCAGTTCTTC. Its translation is CASSPKGTSHNEQFF.

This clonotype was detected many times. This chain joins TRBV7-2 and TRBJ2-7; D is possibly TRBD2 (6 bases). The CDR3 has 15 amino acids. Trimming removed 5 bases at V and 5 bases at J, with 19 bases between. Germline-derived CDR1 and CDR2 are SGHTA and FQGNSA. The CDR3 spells CASSPRRAGAHEQYF. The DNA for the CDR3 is TGTGCCAGCAGCCCGCGGAGGGCCGGTGCCCACGAGCAGTACTTC.

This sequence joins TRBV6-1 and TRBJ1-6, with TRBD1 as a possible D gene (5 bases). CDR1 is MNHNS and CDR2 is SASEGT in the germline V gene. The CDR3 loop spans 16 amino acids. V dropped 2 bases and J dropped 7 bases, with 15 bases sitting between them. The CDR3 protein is CASSETLGRGNSPLHF. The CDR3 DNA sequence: TGTGCCAGCAGTGAAACGTTGGGAAGGGGCAATTCACCCCTCCACTTT.

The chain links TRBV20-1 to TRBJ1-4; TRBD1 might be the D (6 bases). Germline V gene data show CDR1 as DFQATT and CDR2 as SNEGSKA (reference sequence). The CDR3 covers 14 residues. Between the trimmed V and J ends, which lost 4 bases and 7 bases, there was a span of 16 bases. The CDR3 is CSAKDRGVGEKLFF. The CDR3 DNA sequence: TGCAGTGCTAAAGATAGGGGGGTCGGTGAAAAACTGTTTTTT.

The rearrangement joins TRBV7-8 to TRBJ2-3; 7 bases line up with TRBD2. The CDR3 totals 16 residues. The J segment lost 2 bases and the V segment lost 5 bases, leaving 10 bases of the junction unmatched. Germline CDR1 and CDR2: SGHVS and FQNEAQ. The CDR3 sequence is CASSPPLAVPTDTQYF. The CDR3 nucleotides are TGTGCCAGCAGCCCCCCTCTAGCGGTCCCCACAGATACGCAGTATTTT.

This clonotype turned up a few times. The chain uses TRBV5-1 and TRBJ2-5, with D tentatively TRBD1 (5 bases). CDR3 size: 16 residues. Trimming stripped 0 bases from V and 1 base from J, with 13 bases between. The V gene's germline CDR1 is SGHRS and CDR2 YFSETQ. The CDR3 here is CASSLEPRVGQETQYF. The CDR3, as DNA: TGCGCCAGCAGCTTGGAACCCAGGGTGGGCCAAGAGACCCAGTACTTC.

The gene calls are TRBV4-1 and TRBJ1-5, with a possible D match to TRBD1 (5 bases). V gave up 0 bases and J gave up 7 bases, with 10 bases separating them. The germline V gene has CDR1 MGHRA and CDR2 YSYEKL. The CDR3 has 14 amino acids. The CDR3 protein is CASSQDRGEQPQHF. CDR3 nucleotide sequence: TGCGCCAGCAGCCAAGATCGGGGGGAGCAGCCCCAGCATTTT.

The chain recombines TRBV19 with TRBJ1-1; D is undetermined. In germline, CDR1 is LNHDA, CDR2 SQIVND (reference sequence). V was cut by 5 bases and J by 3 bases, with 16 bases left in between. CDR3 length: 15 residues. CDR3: CASSLQVGVDTEAFF. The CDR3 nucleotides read TGTGCCAGTAGTCTCCAAGTGGGAGTGGACACTGAAGCTTTCTTT.

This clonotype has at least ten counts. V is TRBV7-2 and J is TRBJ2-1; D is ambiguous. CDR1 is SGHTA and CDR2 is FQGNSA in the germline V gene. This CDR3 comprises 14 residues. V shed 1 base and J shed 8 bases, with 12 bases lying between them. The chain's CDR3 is CASSLEGSADEQFF. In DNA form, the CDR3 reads TGTGCCAGCAGCTTAGAGGGAAGCGCGGATGAGCAGTTCTTC. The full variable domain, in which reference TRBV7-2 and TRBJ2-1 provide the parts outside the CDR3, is GAGVSQSPSNKVTEKGKDVELRCDPISGHTALYWYRQSLGQGLEFLIYFQGNSAPDKSGLPSDRFSAERTGGSVSTLTIQRTQQEDSAVYLCASSLEGSADEQFFGPGTRLTVL.

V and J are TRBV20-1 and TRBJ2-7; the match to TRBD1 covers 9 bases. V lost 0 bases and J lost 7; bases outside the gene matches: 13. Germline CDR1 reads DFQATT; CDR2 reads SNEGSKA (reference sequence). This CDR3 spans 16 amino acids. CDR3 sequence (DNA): TGCAGTGCTAGAGATCAGGGACAGGGTGGGCCTCGAGAGCAGTACTTC. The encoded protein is CSARDQGQGGPREQYF.

CDR3 nucleotides: TGTGCCAGCACACGATGGGGGGGCGAAGCTTTCTTT. Protein product: CASTRWGGEAFF. The V and J genes are TRBV6-2 or TRBV6-3 and TRBJ1-1, with a tentative D call TRBD1 (6 bases). V lost 7 bases, J lost 8 bases, and 14 bases lay in between. CDR3 length: 12 residues. CDR1 MNHEY and CDR2 SVGEGT come from the germline V gene.

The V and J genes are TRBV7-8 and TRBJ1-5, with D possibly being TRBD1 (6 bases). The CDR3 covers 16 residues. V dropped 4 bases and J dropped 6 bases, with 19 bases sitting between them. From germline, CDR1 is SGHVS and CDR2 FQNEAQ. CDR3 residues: CASSSVGRGSSQPQHF. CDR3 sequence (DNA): TGTGCCAGCAGCTCAGTTGGTAGGGGGTCCTCTCAGCCCCAGCATTTT.

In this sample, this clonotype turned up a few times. CDR3 nucleotide sequence: TGTGCCAGCAGCTTATATGCGGCAGGGTTTAATGAAAAACTGTTTTTT. Translating gives CASSLYAAGFNEKLFF. This chain links TRBV7-2 with TRBJ1-4; maybe TRBD1 (5 bases). Trimming took off 2 bases at V and 4 bases at J, with 14 bases between the two ends. The CDR3 runs to 16 residues. Germline V gene lookup returns CDR1 SGHTA and CDR2 FQGNSA. Supplemented by reference TRBV7-2 and TRBJ1-4, the full variable domain reads GAGVSQSPSNKVTEKGKDVELRCDPISGHTALYWYRQSLGQGLEFLIYFQGNSAPDKSGLPSDRFSAERTGGSVSTLTIQRTQQEDSAVYLCASSLYAAGFNEKLFFGSGTQLSVL.

CDR3 bases: TGTGCCAGCAGTGGGGGAGGGGGGGCAGCGGAAAAACTGTTTTTT. It is translated as CASSGGGGAAEKLFF. The genes are TRBV25-1 and TRBJ1-4; the D gene is possibly TRBD1 (6 bases). V was trimmed by 4 bases and J by 8 bases, leaving 17 bases between them. CDR1 and CDR2 (germline): MGHDK, SYGVNS. The CDR3 has 15 amino acids.

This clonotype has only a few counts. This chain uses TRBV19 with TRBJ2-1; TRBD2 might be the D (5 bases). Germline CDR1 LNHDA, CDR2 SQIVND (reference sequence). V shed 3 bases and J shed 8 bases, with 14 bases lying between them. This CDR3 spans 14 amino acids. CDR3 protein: CASSIPSGVHEQFF. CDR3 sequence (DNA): TGTGCCAGTAGTATCCCCTCCGGGGTCCATGAGCAGTTCTTC.

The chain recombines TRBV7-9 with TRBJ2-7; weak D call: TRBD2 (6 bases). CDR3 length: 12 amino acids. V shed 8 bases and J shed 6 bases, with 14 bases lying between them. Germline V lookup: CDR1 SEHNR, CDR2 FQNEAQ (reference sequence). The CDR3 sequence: CASGGRNSEQYF. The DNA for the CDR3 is TGTGCCAGCGGTGGGAGGAACAGCGAGCAGTACTTC. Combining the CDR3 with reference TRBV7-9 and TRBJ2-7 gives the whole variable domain DTGVSQNPRHKITKRGQNVTFRCDPISEHNRLYWYRQTLGQGPEFLTYFQNEAQLEKSRLLSDRFSAERPKGSFSTLEIQRTEQGDSAMYLCASGGRNSEQYFGPGTRLTVT.

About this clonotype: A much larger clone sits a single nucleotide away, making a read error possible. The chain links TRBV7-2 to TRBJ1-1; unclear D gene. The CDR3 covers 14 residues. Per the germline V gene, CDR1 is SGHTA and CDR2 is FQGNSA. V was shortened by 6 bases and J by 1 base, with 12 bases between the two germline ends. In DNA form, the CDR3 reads TGTGCCAGCAGATTGAGCACAGAGAACACTGAAGCTTTCTTT. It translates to CASRLSTENTEAFF.

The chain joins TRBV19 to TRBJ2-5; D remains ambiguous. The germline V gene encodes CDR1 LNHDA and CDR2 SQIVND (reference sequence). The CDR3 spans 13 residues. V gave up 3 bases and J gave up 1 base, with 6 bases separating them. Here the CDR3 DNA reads TGTGCCAGTAGTATGGGGATCCAAGAGACCCAGTACTTC. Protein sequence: CASSMGIQETQYF.

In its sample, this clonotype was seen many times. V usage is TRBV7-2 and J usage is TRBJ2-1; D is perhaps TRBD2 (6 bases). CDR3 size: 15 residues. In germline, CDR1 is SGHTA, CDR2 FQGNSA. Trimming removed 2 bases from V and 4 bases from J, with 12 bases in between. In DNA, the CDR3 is TGTGCCAGCAGCTTATCCGGCGGGGAATACAATGAGCAGTTCTTC. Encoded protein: CASSLSGGEYNEQFF.

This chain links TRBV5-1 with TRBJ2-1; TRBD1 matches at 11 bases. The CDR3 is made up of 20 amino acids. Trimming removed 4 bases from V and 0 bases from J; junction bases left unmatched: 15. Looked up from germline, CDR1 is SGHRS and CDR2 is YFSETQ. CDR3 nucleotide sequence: TGCGCCAGCAGCAGGTCGGGACAGGGGGGTTTTAAGAGCTCCTACAATGAGCAGTTCTTC. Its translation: CASSRSGQGGFKSSYNEQFF. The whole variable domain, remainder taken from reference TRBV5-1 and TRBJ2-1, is KAGVTQTPRYLIKTRGQQVTLSCSPISGHRSVSWYQQTPGQGLQFLFEYFSETQRNKGNFPGRFSGRQFSNSRSEMNVSTLELGDSALYLCASSRSGQGGFKSSYNEQFFGPGTRLTVL.